These 18 T cell receptor beta chains came from one sample sequenced in a study of early T cells in non-severe SARS-CoV-2 infection. TCRdb ran MiXCR on the 5' RACE reads and lists one entry per CDR3 protein. The sample holds approximately 64,000 distinct CDR3 sequences, 15% to 20% seen once. Sequenced material: whole blood, taken at baseline. The receptors derive from an adult who was a healthcare worker with PCR-confirmed SARS-CoV-2 infection or an uninfected control (not recorded which).

The chain carries TRBV7-9 and TRBJ2-7; 9 nucleotides align to TRBD1. The CDR3 covers 16 residues. CDR1 and CDR2 (germline): SEHNR, FQNEAQ (reference sequence). V was clipped by 4 bases and J by 4 bases; unmatched bases: 11. The CDR3, as DNA: TGTGCCAGCAGCTCACCCGGGGGACAGGGTCCTTACGAGCAGTACTTC. Residues: CASSSPGGQGPYEQYF.

This clonotype has a handful of counts. This chain connects TRBV7-6 to TRBJ1-3; D is unresolved. This CDR3 is 14 amino acids long. V was trimmed by 0 bases and J by 4 bases, leaving 7 bases between them. Germline CDR1 and CDR2: SGHVS and FNYEAQ. The CDR3 bases are TGTGCCAGCAGCTTAGCAGCCGGGGGAAACACCATATATTTT. It is translated as CASSLAAGGNTIYF.

The genes are TRBV7-8 and TRBJ2-7, with 10 positions matching TRBD1. Trimming took 5 bases from V and 4 from J; bases not matched to a gene: 2. This CDR3 is built from 13 residues. Germline CDR1 and CDR2: SGHVS and FQNEAQ. CDR3 protein: CASSEDRGYEQYF. The CDR3 nucleotides read TGTGCCAGCAGCGAGGACAGGGGGTACGAGCAGTACTTC. Filled out from reference TRBV7-8 and TRBJ2-7, the complete variable domain reads GAGVSQSPRYKVAKRGQDVALRCDPISGHVSLFWYQQALGQGPEFLTYFQNEAQLDKSGLPSDRFFAERPEGSVSTLKIQRTQQEDSAVYLCASSEDRGYEQYFGPGTRLTVT.

This chain connects TRBV4-1 to TRBJ2-6; no reliable D call. Per germline, CDR1 MGHRA and CDR2 YSYEKL. The CDR3 has 16 amino acids. V lost 0 bases, J lost 0 bases, and 6 bases lay in between. CDR3 bases: TGCGCCAGCAGCCAAGAGCACAACTCTGGGGCCAACGTCCTGACTTTC. As protein: CASSQEHNSGANVLTF.

This rearrangement joins TRBV5-1 to TRBJ2-7, with 9 bases matching TRBD1. Germline V CDR1 and CDR2: SGHRS, YFSETQ. The V segment lost 5 bases and the J segment 12 bases; nucleotides outside the gene matches: 9. The CDR3 loop spans 12 amino acids. The DNA for the CDR3 is TGCGCCAGCAGTTACGGACAGGGGAGCTCGTACTTC. The encoded protein is CASSYGQGSSYF. Filled out from reference TRBV5-1 and TRBJ2-7, the complete variable domain reads KAGVTQTPRYLIKTRGQQVTLSCSPISGHRSVSWYQQTPGQGLQFLFEYFSETQRNKGNFPGRFSGRQFSNSRSEMNVSTLELGDSALYLCASSYGQGSSYFGPGTRLTVT.

This clonotype showed up just a few times. V and J are TRBV6-2 or TRBV6-3 and TRBJ2-1; D perhaps matches TRBD2 (6 bases). Germline CDR1 and CDR2: MNHEY and SVGEGT. The V end was cut by 6 bases, the J end by 4 bases, with 10 bases between. CDR3 size: 13 residues. CDR3 coding DNA: TGTGCCAGCAGCACTAGCTCTTACAATGAGCAGTTCTTC. Its translation: CASSTSSYNEQFF.

This rearrangement joins TRBV10-2 to TRBJ1-2; D might be TRBD1 (5 bases). CDR1 is WSHSY, CDR2 SAAADI, per germline. This CDR3 is built from 14 residues. The V end lost 3 bases, the J end lost 8 bases, and 16 bases lay between the germline ends. CDR3 residues: CASSDPDRSGGYTF. In DNA, the CDR3 is TGCGCCAGCAGTGACCCTGACAGATCCGGCGGCTACACCTTC.

The chain employs TRBV20-1 and TRBJ1-2; a weak D match, TRBD1 (6 bases). Trimming took off 6 bases at V and 2 bases at J, with 13 bases between the two ends. CDR1 and CDR2 (germline): DFQATT, SNEGSKA (reference sequence). CDR3 size: 13 residues. The CDR3 is CSANGQQNYGYTF. CDR3 in DNA: TGCAGTGCGAACGGACAGCAGAACTATGGCTACACCTTC.

This clonotype has ten or more counts. This chain links TRBV28 with TRBJ2-7; 14 bases match TRBD2. V lost 7 bases to trimming and J lost 6 bases; unmatched junction nucleotides: 11. This CDR3 is 16 amino acids long. Germline assignment: CDR1 MDHEN and CDR2 SYDVKM. As DNA, the CDR3 is TGTGCCAGCACCTCCCCAGGGACTAGCGGGGGACGCGAGCAGTACTTC. Protein: CASTSPGTSGGREQYF.

The chain couples TRBV5-4 to TRBJ2-7; 7 bases line up with TRBD2. V lost 5 bases to trimming and J lost 5 bases; unmatched junction nucleotides: 16. Germline CDR1 SGHNT, CDR2 YYREEE (reference sequence). The CDR3 is 16 amino acids. CDR3 residues: CASRRPQRGIPHEQYF. The CDR3 DNA reads as TGTGCCAGCAGACGACCCCAGCGGGGAATCCCTCACGAGCAGTACTTC.

In this sample, this clonotype turned up a few times. The rearrangement links TRBV20-1 to TRBJ2-7, with TRBD2 identical over 14 bases. After removal of 3 bases from V and 2 bases from J, the junction contained 0 bases not matched to a gene. The germline V gene encodes CDR1 DFQATT and CDR2 SNEGSKA (reference sequence). CDR3 length: 14 amino acids. DNA for the CDR3: TGCAGTGCTAGGACTAGCGGGGGGGCCTACGAGCAGTACTTC. Translated: CSARTSGGAYEQYF.

This clonotype was seen ten or more times. The J gene is TRBJ1-1, the V gene TRBV5-4; D unclear. V was cut by 3 bases and J by 1 base, with 4 bases left in between. The CDR3 sequence is 12 residues long. From germline, CDR1 is SGHNT and CDR2 YYREEE (reference sequence). CDR3 coding DNA: TGTGCCAGCAGCTGGGGGAACACTGAAGCTTTCTTT. It encodes CASSWGNTEAFF.

The chain couples TRBV10-1 to TRBJ1-2; D is unclear. Deletions cut 0 bases from V and 3 bases from J, with 5 bases between. Germline CDR1 reads WNHNN; CDR2 reads SYGVQD (reference sequence). The CDR3 covers 13 residues. CDR3 loop: CASSESWDYGYTF. CDR3 DNA sequence: TGCGCCAGCAGTGAGTCGTGGGACTATGGCTACACCTTC.

This clonotype was seen many times. The rearrangement links TRBV7-9 to TRBJ2-7, with a tentative D call TRBD1 (6 bases). Deletions cut 1 base from V and 8 bases from J, with 9 bases between. The CDR3 loop spans 12 amino acids. In germline, CDR1 is SEHNR, CDR2 FQNEAQ (reference sequence). The chain's CDR3 is CASSLVQGQQYF. The CDR3 bases are TGTGCCAGCAGCTTAGTACAGGGTCAGCAGTACTTC.

The genes are TRBV7-9 and TRBJ1-1, with TRBD1 matching over 9 bases. Trimming cost V 5 bases and J 8 bases; bases outside gene matches: 9. The germline CDR1 and CDR2 sequences are SEHNR and FQNEAQ (reference sequence). This CDR3 region has 14 residues. Here the CDR3 reads CASSRNSGTGEAFF. As DNA, the CDR3 is TGTGCCAGCAGCCGCAACTCCGGGACAGGGGAAGCTTTCTTT.

The chain links TRBV11-2 to TRBJ2-7; 12 bases are shared with TRBD2. The CDR3 extends over 15 amino acids. The V gene end was trimmed by 5 bases and the J gene end by 7 bases; junction bases not matched to a gene: 9. Germline V lookup: CDR1 SGHAT, CDR2 FQNNGV. The DNA for the CDR3 is TGTGCCAGCAGCCGAAAGACTAGCGGGAGTCGGGAGCAGTACTTC. It encodes CASSRKTSGSREQYF.

This clonotype showed up many times. The rearrangement links TRBV6-2 or TRBV6-3 to TRBJ2-2, with D possibly TRBD2 on 5 matching bases. Germline CDR1 reads MNHEY; CDR2 reads SVGEGT. Trimming left V 2 bases short and J 3 bases short, with 7 bases between. The CDR3 totals 14 residues. The CDR3 spells CASSYGSDTGELFF. CDR3 bases: TGTGCCAGCAGTTACGGGAGCGACACCGGGGAGCTGTTTTTT.

The chain is built from TRBV5-1 and TRBJ1-2, with 7 bases identical to TRBD1. V was pared by 2 bases and J by 2 bases, with 3 bases of the junction left unmatched. CDR1 and CDR2 (germline): SGHRS, YFSETQ. The length of the CDR3 is 14 residues. CDR3 nucleotide sequence: TGCGCCAGCAGCTTCCTGACAGGGAACTATGGCTACACCTTC. Translating it yields CASSFLTGNYGYTF.